The 32 T cell receptor beta chains below all came from one sample that was sequenced in a study of blood T cells in healthy people across ages. Combining a sample-barcoded 5' primer with a J-beta primer mix, a second PCR ran for about 6 to 12 cycles. TCRdb itself ran the 5' RACE reads through MiXCR, one entry per CDR3 protein. Among over 1,200,000 distinct CDR3 sequences listed, 59% were seen once. Sequenced: blood. These receptor sequences come from a man aged 18-30 years in good health.

The rearrangement links TRBV12-3 or TRBV12-4 to TRBJ1-1; TRBD1 matches 7 bases. The CDR3 sequence is 15 residues long. Trimming removed 6 bases from V and 2 bases from J; junction bases left unmatched: 9. The chain's CDR3 is CASRGAGGPNTEAFF. The CDR3, as DNA: TGTGCCAGCAGGGGGGCAGGGGGTCCTAACACTGAAGCTTTCTTT.

V gene TRBV7-2 combines with J gene TRBJ1-5, with D uncertain. This CDR3 is 16 amino acids long. Germline CDR1 SGHTA, CDR2 FQGNSA. The V and J ends lost 1 base and 1 base respectively, with 11 bases between them. CDR3 sequence reads: CASSLGIGMSNQPQHF. The CDR3 nucleotides are TGTGCCAGCAGCTTAGGTATAGGGATGAGCAATCAGCCCCAGCATTTT.

This clonotype was counted only a few times. J is TRBJ2-7 and V is TRBV12-3 or TRBV12-4; D is undetermined. CDR3 size: 14 residues. Trimming removed 3 bases from V and 0 bases from J, with 9 bases in between. The CDR3 DNA reads as TGTGCCAGCAGTTTTAGTGCGAGCTCCTACGAGCAGTACTTC. Its translation is CASSFSASSYEQYF.

The rearrangement joins TRBV5-1 to TRBJ2-7; 13 bases fit TRBD2. CDR1 is SGHRS and CDR2 is YFSETQ in the germline V gene. The junction had 1 base not matched to a gene; V was cut back by 0 bases and J by 7 bases. The CDR3 length is 14 residues. CDR3 amino acids: CASSLELAGGEQYF. CDR3 bases: TGCGCCAGCAGCTTGGAACTAGCGGGAGGGGAGCAGTACTTC.

In DNA, the CDR3 is TGCGCCAGCAGCCGGACCGCGGCGTCTAGCACAGATACGCAGTATTTT. Translating gives CASSRTAASSTDTQYF. The chain links TRBV5-1 to TRBJ2-3; no definite D call. Trimming took off 4 bases at V and 0 bases at J, with 15 bases between the two ends. The germline V gene encodes CDR1 SGHRS and CDR2 YFSETQ. The CDR3 consists of 16 residues.

The CDR3 bases are TGTGCCAGCAATCTGGGAGTTGAAGCTTTCTTT. Protein sequence: CASNLGVEAFF. V and J are TRBV2 and TRBJ1-1; D is unclear. Germline loops: CDR1 SNHLY, CDR2 FYNNEI. V lost 7 bases and J lost 7, with 10 bases in between. The CDR3 length is 11 residues.

The chain couples TRBV7-2 to TRBJ2-7; 10 bases match TRBD2. Trimming removed 1 base from V and 7 bases from J; junction bases left unmatched: 19. This CDR3 has 19 residues. In germline, CDR1 is SGHTA, CDR2 FQGNSA. CDR3 DNA sequence: TGTGCCAGCAGCTTAGTGGTAGCGGGGGGACATAGCTCCTACAATGAGCAGTACTTC. Amino acids: CASSLVVAGGHSSYNEQYF.

The chain has TRBV28 and TRBJ2-2; the match to TRBD2 covers 7 bases. This CDR3 region has 17 residues. The J segment lost 7 bases and the V segment lost 5 bases, leaving 16 bases of the junction unmatched. Germline values: CDR1 MDHEN, CDR2 SYDVKM. CDR3 DNA: TGTGCCAGCAGTCCCCCTACAGCGGGGCGTTTGTACGGGGAGCTGTTTTTT. Translating it yields CASSPPTAGRLYGELFF.

This chain joins TRBV11-3 and TRBJ2-1; possible D gene TRBD2, 6 bases. The germline V gene encodes CDR1 SGHNT and CDR2 YENEEA. The CDR3 has 14 residues. The ends were cut back, 1 base at V and 10 bases at J, with 14 bases in the middle. The CDR3 protein is CASSLVGGAQEQFF. The DNA for the CDR3 is TGTGCCAGCAGCTTAGTCGGGGGAGCCCAAGAGCAGTTCTTC.

V gene TRBV20-1 combines with J gene TRBJ2-7; weak D call: TRBD1 (7 bases). The CDR3 has 16 amino acids. The V gene's germline CDR1 is DFQATT and CDR2 SNEGSKA (reference sequence). Trimming shortened V by 1 base and J by 3 bases, and 19 bases separated the two germline ends. The chain's CDR3 is CSARVGGQFFRYEQYF. The CDR3 nucleotides read TGCAGTGCTAGAGTGGGGGGACAGTTCTTTCGCTACGAGCAGTACTTC.

The sample holds a few counts of this clonotype. This chain connects TRBV7-9 to TRBJ2-5, with 9 nucleotides matching TRBD2. CDR1 is SEHNR, CDR2 FQNEAQ, per germline (reference sequence). This CDR3 is built from 16 residues. V lost 11 bases, J lost 2 bases, and 15 bases stayed unmatched. DNA for the CDR3: TGTGCCGGCGATACATCTTCCGCGGGAGGGCAAGAGACCCAGTACTTC. Amino acid sequence: CAGDTSSAGGQETQYF.

This sequence joins TRBV4-1 and TRBJ1-2; 7 bases map to TRBD1. This CDR3 has 15 amino acids. Trimming took 1 base from V and 4 from J; bases not matched to a gene: 6. Per germline, CDR1 MGHRA and CDR2 YSYEKL. CDR3 residues: CASSQVPRGSYGYTF. The DNA for the CDR3 is TGCGCCAGCAGCCAAGTTCCCAGGGGGTCCTATGGCTACACCTTC.

This sequence joins TRBV3-1 and TRBJ2-7, with D perhaps TRBD2 (5 bases). The CDR3 length is 15 residues. The V end was cut by 0 bases, the J end by 7 bases, with 16 bases between. Germline assignment: CDR1 LGHDT and CDR2 YNNKEL (reference sequence). CDR3 protein: CASSQDTQRLREQYF. CDR3 bases: TGTGCCAGCAGCCAAGATACTCAGCGGCTGCGGGAGCAGTACTTC.

This rearrangement joins TRBV4-1 to TRBJ2-4; 11 bases agree with TRBD1. The J call may be faulty, since TRBJ2-7 better matches the DNA end. Germline V gene sequence: CDR1 MGHRA, CDR2 YSYEKL. The CDR3 loop spans 15 amino acids. CDR3 amino acids: CASSQLGTGGYEQYF. The CDR3 DNA reads as TGCGCCAGCAGCCAGCTTGGGACAGGGGGATACGAGCAGTACTTC.

The chain has TRBV15 and TRBJ1-1; D is unresolved. Germline CDR1 reads LNHNV; CDR2 reads YYDKDF (reference sequence). There are 15 residues in the CDR3. Between the trimmed V and J ends, which lost 0 bases and 1 base, there was a span of 9 bases. The CDR3 is CATSRDNAGNTEAFF. CDR3 nucleotide sequence: TGTGCCACCAGCAGAGATAATGCAGGGAACACTGAAGCTTTCTTT.

This clonotype turned up a few times. The V call is TRBV7-9, the J call TRBJ2-1; D gene uncertain. The CDR3 has 12 amino acids. Germline CDR1 and CDR2: SEHNR and FQNEAQ (reference sequence). V gave up 1 base and J gave up 9 bases, with 7 bases separating them. For the CDR3, the DNA is TGTGCCAGCAGCTTAGTCGAGTTTGAGCAGTTCTTC. Protein: CASSLVEFEQFF.

This clonotype was picked up a small number of times. The J gene is TRBJ2-1, the V gene TRBV7-9, with unresolved D. The end of the DNA is better explained by TRBJ2-7, so the J call may be wrong. CDR3 length: 13 amino acids. The V gene's germline CDR1 is SEHNR and CDR2 FQNEAQ (reference sequence). The CDR3 DNA follows: TGTGCCAGCAGCTTAGGGGAATACAATGAGCAGTACTTC. It codes for CASSLGEYNEQYF.

The rearrangement uses TRBV4-2 and TRBJ1-1; D is possibly TRBD1 (5 bases). The germline gives CDR1 LGHNA, CDR2 YNFKEQ. V was cut by 0 bases and J by 6 bases, with 8 bases left in between. The CDR3 spans 13 residues. The CDR3 DNA reads as TGTGCCAGCAGCCAAGATCAGGGCGCTGAAGCTTTCTTT. Its translation is CASSQDQGAEAFF.

The chain carries TRBV24-1 and TRBJ2-2; 8 bases map to TRBD2. CDR3 length: 19 residues. Germline CDR1 is KGHDR and CDR2 is SFDVKD. With 7 bases clipped from V and 0 bases from J, the junction kept 15 bases outside the gene matches. CDR3 sequence reads: CATSRVRLAGNANTGELFF. The CDR3 DNA sequence: TGTGCCACCAGCAGGGTTCGGTTAGCGGGGAACGCGAACACCGGGGAGCTGTTTTTT.

This clonotype was seen more than once but under ten times. J is TRBJ2-1 and V is TRBV7-2; TRBD2 matches 14 bases. The CDR3 has 17 amino acids. The junction had 12 bases not matched to a gene; V was cut back by 5 bases and J by 9 bases. Germline lookup yields CDR1 SGHTA and CDR2 FQGNSA. The CDR3 nucleotides are TGTGCCAGCAGCACTAGACTAGCGGGGGGGCCTGGGGTTGAGCAGTTCTTC. Its translation is CASSTRLAGGPGVEQFF.

The rearrangement uses TRBV21-1 and TRBJ2-1. TRBV21-1 is described as a pseudogene. CDR3 size: 18 residues. The CDR3 sequence is CASTEIIMWEASYNEQFF. CDR3 nucleotide sequence: TGTGCCAGCACCGAGATTATAATGTGGGAGGCCTCCTACAATGAGCAGTTCTTC.

This clonotype was seen only a few times. The genes are TRBV29-1 and TRBJ2-7; D is unresolved. Germline CDR1 SQVTM, CDR2 ANQGSEA. The CDR3 totals 12 residues. Trimming removed 6 bases from V and 4 bases from J, with 13 bases in between. DNA for the CDR3: TGCAGCGTCAATACGGATGGTTACGAGCAGTACTTC. It yields the protein CSVNTDGYEQYF.

The V and J genes are TRBV6-5 and TRBJ2-7; perhaps TRBD2 as D (5 bases). The germline gives CDR1 MNHEY, CDR2 SVGAGI. V lost 6 bases and J lost 2, with 11 bases in between. The CDR3 has 13 amino acids. The DNA of the CDR3 is TGTGCCAGCAGACCCGGGGTTACCTACGAGCAGTACTTC. Its translation: CASRPGVTYEQYF.

J is TRBJ2-5 and V is TRBV5-6; D gene unclear. This CDR3 spans 13 amino acids. Germline loops: CDR1 SGHDT, CDR2 YYEEEE. V lost 4 bases and J lost 0, with 7 bases in between. The DNA of the CDR3 is TGTGCCAGCAGCCAAGACGACCAAGAGACCCAGTACTTC. Translating gives CASSQDDQETQYF.

This clonotype was observed a handful of times. The chain couples TRBV9 to TRBJ2-5; 10 nucleotides align to TRBD2. Judging by the DNA end, TRBJ2-7 fits better; the J call may be wrong. The CDR3 is 16 amino acids. Germline CDR1 and CDR2: SGDLS and YYNGEE. CDR3 sequence reads: CASSVEVGTSVGEQYF. Here the CDR3 DNA reads TGTGCCAGCAGCGTAGAGGTAGGGACTAGCGTTGGCGAGCAGTACTTC.

The rearrangement joins TRBV29-1 to TRBJ2-1, with TRBD2 matching over 9 bases. J gave up 5 bases and V 6 bases, and 8 bases lay outside the gene matches. The CDR3 contains 14 residues. Germline V gene data show CDR1 as SQVTM and CDR2 as ANQGSEA. The CDR3 DNA is TGCAGCGTAGACCTAGCGGGGATCGACAATGAGCAGTTCTTC. Its translation is CSVDLAGIDNEQFF.

This clonotype was seen more than once but under ten times. The V call is TRBV7-2, the J call TRBJ2-7; TRBD1 agrees at 7 bases. Germline lookup yields CDR1 SGHTA and CDR2 FQGNSA. This CDR3 has 17 amino acids. V lost 1 base and J lost 2; bases outside the gene matches: 11. The CDR3 reads CASSLVSRRTGPYEQYF. The CDR3 DNA reads TGTGCCAGCAGCTTAGTCAGTCGGAGGACAGGCCCCTACGAGCAGTACTTC.

A few counts support this clonotype. The chain couples TRBV7-2 to TRBJ2-7; TRBD1 agrees at 8 bases. Germline lookup yields CDR1 SGHTA and CDR2 FQGNSA. This CDR3 comprises 15 residues. Trimming cost V 1 base and J 1 base; bases outside gene matches: 3. CDR3: CASSLGRDRSYEQYF. In DNA, the CDR3 is TGTGCCAGCAGCTTAGGCCGGGACAGGTCCTACGAGCAGTACTTC. The full variable domain, in which reference TRBV7-2 and TRBJ2-7 provide the parts outside the CDR3, is GAGVSQSPSNKVTEKGKDVELRCDPISGHTALYWYRQSLGQGLEFLIYFQGNSAPDKSGLPSDRFSAERTGGSVSTLTIQRTQQEDSAVYLCASSLGRDRSYEQYFGPGTRLTVT.

This chain connects TRBV9 to TRBJ2-7; 14 bases map to TRBD2. V lost 4 bases to trimming and J lost 1 base; unmatched junction nucleotides: 4. The CDR3 totals 16 residues. Germline V CDR1 and CDR2: SGDLS, YYNGEE. The CDR3 reads CASSSGLAGVSYEQYF. The DNA for the CDR3 is TGTGCCAGCAGCTCGGGACTAGCGGGAGTTTCCTACGAGCAGTACTTC.

V and J are TRBV15 and TRBJ2-4; 8 nucleotides agree with TRBD1. The DNA end is a closer match to TRBJ2-5, so the J assignment may be wrong. Germline V gene sequence: CDR1 LNHNV, CDR2 YYDKDF (reference sequence). The CDR3 runs to 14 residues. CDR3 in DNA: TGTGCCACCAGCAGGGCGACAGGGGAAGAGACCCAGTACTTC. As protein: CATSRATGEETQYF.

The chain is built from TRBV3-1 and TRBJ2-5; 8 bases map to TRBD2. Judging by the DNA end, TRBJ2-7 fits better; the J call may be wrong. CDR3 size: 16 residues. The germline V gene encodes CDR1 LGHDT and CDR2 YNNKEL (reference sequence). The CDR3: CASSPRVSGGIYEQYF. The CDR3 nucleotides are TGTGCCAGCAGCCCCAGGGTCAGCGGGGGAATCTACGAGCAGTACTTC.

This clonotype was counted at least ten times. Germline is not matched at one junction end, which may reflect a read error. The chain joins TRBV7-9 to TRBJ2-7; D remains ambiguous. CDR1 SEHNR and CDR2 FQNEAQ come from the germline V gene (reference sequence). The length of the CDR3 is 12 residues. CDR3 region: CASSLEGNEQYF. The CDR3 DNA sequence: TGTGCCAGCAGTTTAGAAGGCAACGAGCAGTACTTC.